These 28 T cell receptor beta chains were all obtained from the same sample, sequenced in a study of cytomegalovirus exposure and HLA in healthy donors. A multiplex PCR was run with 60 Vbeta primers and 13 Jbeta primers. Profiled with immunoSEQ multiplex PCR; TCRdb holds only in-frame clones, not every one. The sample shows fewer than 150,000 clones, around 77% of them seen only once. The sequenced material came from PBMCs. All receptors derive from a woman aged 45-65 years in good health and CMV-seronegative.

V usage is TRBV6-1 and J usage is TRBJ1-6, with 9 bases fitting TRBD1. V lost 4 bases and J lost 6; bases outside the gene matches: 13. The CDR3 loop spans 18 amino acids. CDR1 MNHNS and CDR2 SASEGT come from the germline V gene. CDR3 in DNA: TGTGCCAGCAGTGCCATACGGACAGGGGACCGCTTTAATTCACCCCTCCACTTT. Translation: CASSAIRTGDRFNSPLHF.

The chain carries TRBV28 and TRBJ1-5, with 7 bases that match TRBD1. The CDR3 extends over 15 amino acids. V trimming: 7 bases; J trimming: 2 bases; junction bases outside the gene matches: 8. Germline CDR1 is MDHEN and CDR2 is SYDVKM. The CDR3 sequence: CASNRDSGRNQPQHF. In DNA form, the CDR3 reads TGTGCCAGCAACCGGGACAGTGGGCGCAATCAGCCCCAGCATTTT.

This chain joins TRBV5-1 and TRBJ2-7; D uncertain. Germline V CDR1 and CDR2: SGHRS, YFSETQ. CDR3 size: 14 residues. The germline V and J ends were trimmed by 0 bases and 2 bases, with 9 bases remaining between them. CDR3 DNA: TGCGCCAGCAGCTTGGCCACAGCTCCCTACGAGCAGTACTTC. Translating gives CASSLATAPYEQYF. The complete variable domain, with remaining parts taken from reference TRBV5-1 and TRBJ2-7, reads KAGVTQTPRYLIKTRGQQVTLSCSPISGHRSVSWYQQTPGQGLQFLFEYFSETQRNKGNFPGRFSGRQFSNSRSEMNVSTLELGDSALYLCASSLATAPYEQYFGPGTRLTVT.

This clone was counted a single time. The rearrangement joins TRBV7-9 to TRBJ2-7; the match to TRBD1 covers 11 bases. J gave up 6 bases and V 1 base, and 11 bases lay outside the gene matches. CDR3 length equals 17 residues. Looked up from germline, CDR1 is SEHNR and CDR2 is FQNEAQ (reference sequence). CDR3 nucleotides: TGTGCCAGCAGCTTAGGGAGGATTCGGGACAGGGGGTCCGAGCAGTACTTC. Translated: CASSLGRIRDRGSEQYF.

The chain combines TRBV28 with TRBJ2-7; 7 nucleotides match TRBD1. Losses at the gene ends were 4 bases for V and 3 bases for J; bases not matched to a gene: 12. CDR3 length: 16 residues. The germline gives CDR1 MDHEN, CDR2 SYDVKM. CDR3 nucleotides: TGTGCCAGCAGTTCCCTCAGACAGGGACCTATCTACGAGCAGTACTTC. Amino acids: CASSSLRQGPIYEQYF.

The V and J genes are TRBV6-6 and TRBJ1-1; maybe TRBD1 (6 bases). The V end was cut by 11 bases, the J end by 3 bases, with 16 bases between. This CDR3 region has 13 residues. Germline V CDR1 and CDR2: MNHNY, SVGAGI (reference sequence). Written as DNA, the CDR3 is TGTGCCGTGAGGACAGATCGGGACACTGAAGCTTTCTTT. It encodes CAVRTDRDTEAFF.

V usage is TRBV5-1 and J usage is TRBJ2-3; 9 nucleotides align to TRBD2. The length of the CDR3 is 16 residues. V was pared by 5 bases and J by 3 bases, with 10 bases of the junction left unmatched. CDR1 and CDR2 from the germline V gene are SGHRS and YFSETQ. CDR3 DNA: TGCGCCAGCAGGCCCGGGACTAGCAGTAGTACAGATACGCAGTATTTT. Translation gives CASRPGTSSSTDTQYF.

This chain links TRBV6-4 with TRBJ2-1; 7 nucleotides agree with TRBD2. Per germline, CDR1 MRHNA and CDR2 SNTAGT. The V and J ends lost 8 bases and 3 bases, in that order; junction bases with no gene match: 19. CDR3 length equals 18 residues. The CDR3, as DNA: TGTGCCAGCTCCTCCGGGACTAACCTCCGTGGGGGCTACAATGAGCAGTTCTTC. Translation: CASSSGTNLRGGYNEQFF.

The V and J genes are TRBV29-1 and TRBJ1-1; D gene uncertain. V was pared by 7 bases and J by 4 bases, with 10 bases between. CDR1 and CDR2 (germline): SQVTM, ANQGSEA. This CDR3 comprises 11 residues. In nucleotides, the CDR3 is TGCAGCGGGAGGAGCGGCACTGAAGCTTTCTTT. Translation gives CSGRSGTEAFF.

This sequence joins TRBV6-5 and TRBJ2-7, with 8 bases lining up with TRBD1. V dropped 2 bases and J dropped 6; count of bases not matched to a gene: 9. The CDR3 has 15 amino acids. CDR1 is MNHEY and CDR2 is SVGAGI in the germline V gene. The CDR3 DNA is TGTGCCAGCAGTTACGTAGGGACAGGTGCCGGCGAGCAGTACTTC. It translates to CASSYVGTGAGEQYF.

This chain uses TRBV2 with TRBJ2-7; no clear D. Trimming shortened V by 7 bases and J by 2 bases, and 9 bases separated the two germline ends. Germline loops: CDR1 SNHLY, CDR2 FYNNEI. The CDR3 totals 12 residues. Written as DNA, the CDR3 is TGTGCCAGCACCCAAAACACCTACGAGCAGTACTTC. Translated: CASTQNTYEQYF. The full variable domain, its missing parts supplied by reference TRBV2 and TRBJ2-7, is EPEVTQTPSHQVTQMGQEVILRCVPISNHLYFYWYRQILGQKVEFLVSFYNNEISEKSEIFDDQFSVERPDGSNFTLKIRSTKLEDSAMYFCASTQNTYEQYFGPGTRLTVT.

This clone appeared a single time. The chain recombines TRBV4-1 with TRBJ2-5, with D tentatively TRBD2 (5 bases). The CDR3 is made up of 16 amino acids. Germline CDR1 is MGHRA and CDR2 is YSYEKL. V lost 2 bases and J 5 bases, leaving 18 bases between the germline ends. CDR3 sequence (DNA): TGCGCCAGCAGCCAAAAAGTCCCGGACTCAGCCGAGACCCAGTACTTC. It translates to CASSQKVPDSAETQYF.

The chain is built from TRBV6-1 and TRBJ1-6, with 10 bases aligning to TRBD1. There are 18 residues in the CDR3. Germline V CDR1 and CDR2: MNHNS, SASEGT. Trimming took 4 bases from V and 9 from J; bases not matched to a gene: 15. Here the CDR3 reads CASSGPGQGLTGSSPLHF. The CDR3 nucleotides are TGTGCCAGCAGTGGACCGGGACAGGGGCTCACGGGGAGTTCACCCCTCCACTTT.

Only one count was recorded for this clone. The J gene is TRBJ1-2, the V gene TRBV4-3; D perhaps matches TRBD1 (5 bases). The CDR3 covers 16 residues. V was clipped by 5 bases and J by 6 bases, with 22 bases between them. In germline, CDR1 is LGHNA, CDR2 YSLEER. CDR3 DNA sequence: TGCGCCAGCAGCATTCTAGGGGCTGGTAAAAGAAATGGCTACACCTTC. Translation gives CASSILGAGKRNGYTF.

The V call is TRBV9, the J call TRBJ2-2; 13 positions agree with TRBD2. J lost 4 bases, V lost 3 bases, and 3 bases had no gene match. Germline V gives CDR1 SGDLS, CDR2 YYNGEE. The CDR3 consists of 16 residues. CDR3 protein: CASSARLAGGTGELFF. In DNA, the CDR3 is TGTGCCAGCAGCGCACGACTAGCGGGGGGCACCGGGGAGCTGTTTTTT.

The chain carries TRBV7-2 and TRBJ2-1; D possibly corresponds to TRBD2 (7 bases). With 3 bases removed from V and 4 bases from J, the gap between germline ends came to 13 bases. CDR1 and CDR2 (germline): SGHTA, FQGNSA. CDR3 size: 15 residues. CDR3 protein: CASSLGGGQYNEQFF. CDR3 DNA sequence: TGTGCCAGCAGCTTGGGCGGGGGACAATACAATGAGCAGTTCTTC.

This chain connects TRBV19 to TRBJ1-5; 10 bases align to TRBD1. The CDR3 is 13 residues long. Trimming at V came to 11 bases and at J to 7 bases, leaving 8 bases not matched to a gene. CDR1 LNHDA and CDR2 SQIVND come from the germline V gene (reference sequence). CDR3 residues: CAGSGQGKQPQHF. The DNA for the CDR3 is TGTGCCGGATCGGGACAGGGGAAACAGCCCCAGCATTTT.

The rearrangement uses TRBV7-2 and TRBJ1-3; D may be TRBD1 (5 bases). The germline gives CDR1 SGHTA, CDR2 FQGNSA. This CDR3 spans 15 amino acids. Deletions cut 5 bases from V and 0 bases from J, with 11 bases between. Here the CDR3 DNA reads TGTGCCAGCAGCGTGGGGGGGGGCTCTGGAAACACCATATATTTT. Translated: CASSVGGGSGNTIYF.

This clone appeared a few times. The V call is TRBV5-4, the J call TRBJ2-2, with 7 bases lining up with TRBD1. V dropped 4 bases and J dropped 3; count of bases not matched to a gene: 6. The CDR3 has 15 amino acids. Germline CDR1 and CDR2: SGHNT and YYREEE (reference sequence). The CDR3 DNA is TGTGCCAGCAGCCAGGGGGTCCAGGACACCGGGGAGCTGTTTTTT. Its translation: CASSQGVQDTGELFF.

The chain joins TRBV9 to TRBJ1-4, with 7 bases aligning to TRBD1. This CDR3 is built from 14 residues. V dropped 3 bases and J dropped 8; count of bases not matched to a gene: 7. Per germline, CDR1 SGDLS and CDR2 YYNGEE. This CDR3 is CASSGPGTAEKLFF. CDR3 nucleotide sequence: TGTGCCAGCAGCGGACCCGGGACAGCGGAAAAACTGTTTTTT.

V and J are TRBV27 and TRBJ2-1; 8 bases are shared with TRBD2. This CDR3 spans 12 amino acids. Unmatched junction bases numbered 5, after V lost 3 bases and J lost 13 bases. Germline-derived CDR1 and CDR2 are MNHEY and SMNVEV (reference sequence). The CDR3 reads CASSFGGGSQFF. Written as DNA, the CDR3 is TGTGCCAGCAGTTTTGGCGGGGGGTCACAGTTCTTC.

This chain uses TRBV6-5 with TRBJ2-3; TRBD2 aligns across 10 bases. The CDR3 spans 15 residues. J gave up 3 bases and V 6 bases, and 6 bases lay outside the gene matches. The germline CDR1 and CDR2 sequences are MNHEY and SVGAGI. The CDR3 DNA reads TGTGCCAGCAGCCTTAGCGGGGGGAAGACAGATACGCAGTATTTT. It yields the protein CASSLSGGKTDTQYF.

The DNA for the CDR3 is TGTGCCAGCAGCCTCCGGACAGGGGACGCGGAGGAAGCTTTCTTT. Translated, it gives CASSLRTGDAEEAFF. This chain joins TRBV5-4 and TRBJ1-1; 9 bases align to TRBD1. CDR3 length: 15 amino acids. Germline values: CDR1 SGHNT, CDR2 YYREEE (reference sequence). The V and J ends lost 4 bases and 8 bases, in that order; junction bases with no gene match: 12.

V is TRBV5-1 and J is TRBJ2-7; the match to TRBD2 covers 10 bases. The CDR3 spans 15 residues. Germline CDR1 and CDR2: SGHRS and YFSETQ. With 1 base clipped from V and 7 bases from J, the junction kept 8 bases outside the gene matches. The CDR3 nucleotides are TGCGCCAGCAGCTTGTCTAGCGGGGGCTCTGGGGAGCAGTACTTC. Translation: CASSLSSGGSGEQYF.

This clone was seen a single time. V gene TRBV5-1 combines with J gene TRBJ2-3; 11 bases line up with TRBD2. Unmatched junction bases numbered 7, after V lost 4 bases and J lost 6 bases. This CDR3 has 15 amino acids. Germline V lookup: CDR1 SGHRS, CDR2 YFSETQ. Written as DNA, the CDR3 is TGCGCCAGCAGCCTGACTAGCGGGGTGGGGGATACGCAGTATTTT. Translation gives CASSLTSGVGDTQYF.

V and J are TRBV6-4 and TRBJ2-3; D gene ambiguous. Trimming stripped 0 bases from V and 0 bases from J, with 10 bases between. The CDR3 sequence is 16 residues long. The germline gives CDR1 MRHNA, CDR2 SNTAGT. The CDR3 sequence is CASSDSHYGSTDTQYF. The CDR3 coding sequence is TGTGCCAGCAGTGACTCCCATTATGGCAGCACAGATACGCAGTATTTT.

J is TRBJ1-4 and V is TRBV7-2; no firm D call. The CDR3 extends over 15 amino acids. CDR1 SGHTA and CDR2 FQGNSA come from the germline V gene. V lost 2 bases and J 3 bases, leaving 10 bases between the germline ends. The CDR3 DNA reads TGTGCCAGCAGCTTATACGGCGGATCTAATGAAAAACTGTTTTTT. Protein: CASSLYGGSNEKLFF.

The chain has TRBV11-2 and TRBJ1-2; TRBD1 aligns across 9 bases. The germline CDR1 and CDR2 sequences are SGHAT and FQNNGV. Trimming took 5 bases from V and 2 from J; bases not matched to a gene: 18. The CDR3 spans 19 residues. This CDR3 reads CASSLAHRGLRIRNYGYTF. CDR3 DNA sequence: TGTGCCAGCAGCCTCGCTCACAGGGGGCTACGTATCCGGAACTATGGCTACACCTTC.